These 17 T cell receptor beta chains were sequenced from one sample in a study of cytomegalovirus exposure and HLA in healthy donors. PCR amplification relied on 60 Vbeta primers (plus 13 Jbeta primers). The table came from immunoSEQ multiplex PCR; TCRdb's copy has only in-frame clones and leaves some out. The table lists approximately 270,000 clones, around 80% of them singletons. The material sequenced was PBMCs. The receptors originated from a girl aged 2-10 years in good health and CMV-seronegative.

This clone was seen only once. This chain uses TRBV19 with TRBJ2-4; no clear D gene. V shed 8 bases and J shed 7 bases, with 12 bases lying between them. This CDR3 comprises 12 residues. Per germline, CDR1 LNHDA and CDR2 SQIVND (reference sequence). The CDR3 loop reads CASSGIRNIQYF. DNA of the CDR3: TGTGCCAGTTCGGGTATACGGAACATTCAGTACTTC.

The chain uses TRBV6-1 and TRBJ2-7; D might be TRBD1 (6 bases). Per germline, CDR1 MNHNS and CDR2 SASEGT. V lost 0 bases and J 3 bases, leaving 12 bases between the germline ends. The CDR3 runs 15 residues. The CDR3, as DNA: TGTGCCAGCAGTGAAGCTGGAGCCAGGGGCTACGAGCAGTACTTC. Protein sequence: CASSEAGARGYEQYF.

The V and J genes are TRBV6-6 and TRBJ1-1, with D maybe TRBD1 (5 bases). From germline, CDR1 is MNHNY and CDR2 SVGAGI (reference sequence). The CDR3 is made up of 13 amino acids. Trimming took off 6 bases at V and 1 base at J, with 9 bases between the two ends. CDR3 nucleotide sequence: TGTGCCAGCAGGAGGAGGGGGAACACTGAAGCTTTCTTT. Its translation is CASRRRGNTEAFF.

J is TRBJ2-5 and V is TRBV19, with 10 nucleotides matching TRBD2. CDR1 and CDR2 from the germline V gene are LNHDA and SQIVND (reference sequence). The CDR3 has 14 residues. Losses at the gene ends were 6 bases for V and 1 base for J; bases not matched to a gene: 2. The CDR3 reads CASRKRGGQETQYF. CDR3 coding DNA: TGTGCCAGTAGGAAGCGGGGGGGCCAAGAGACCCAGTACTTC.

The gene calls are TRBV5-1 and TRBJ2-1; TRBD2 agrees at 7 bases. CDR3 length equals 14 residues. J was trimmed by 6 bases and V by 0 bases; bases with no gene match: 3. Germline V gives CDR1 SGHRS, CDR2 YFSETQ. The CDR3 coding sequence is TGCGCCAGCAGCTTGGGACTAGCCTCCAATGAGCAGTTCTTC. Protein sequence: CASSLGLASNEQFF.

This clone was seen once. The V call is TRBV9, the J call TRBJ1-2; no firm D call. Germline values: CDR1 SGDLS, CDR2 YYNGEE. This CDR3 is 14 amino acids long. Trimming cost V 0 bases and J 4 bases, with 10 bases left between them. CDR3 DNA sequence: TGTGCCAGCAGCGTAGCCAGTGGAGCCTATGGCTACACCTTC. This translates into CASSVASGAYGYTF.

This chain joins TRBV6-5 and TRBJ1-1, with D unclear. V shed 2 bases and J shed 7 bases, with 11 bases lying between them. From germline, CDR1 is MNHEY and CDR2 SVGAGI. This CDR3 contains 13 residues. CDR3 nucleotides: TGTGCCAGCAGTTACCCCTTTTCAGGTGAAGCTTTCTTT. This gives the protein CASSYPFSGEAFF.

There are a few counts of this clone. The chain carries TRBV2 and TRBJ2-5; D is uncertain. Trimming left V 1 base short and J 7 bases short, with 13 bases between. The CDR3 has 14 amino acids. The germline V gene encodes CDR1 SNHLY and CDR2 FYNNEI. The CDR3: CASSEGAGFATQYF. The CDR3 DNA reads TGTGCCAGCAGTGAAGGGGCCGGCTTCGCGACCCAGTACTTC.

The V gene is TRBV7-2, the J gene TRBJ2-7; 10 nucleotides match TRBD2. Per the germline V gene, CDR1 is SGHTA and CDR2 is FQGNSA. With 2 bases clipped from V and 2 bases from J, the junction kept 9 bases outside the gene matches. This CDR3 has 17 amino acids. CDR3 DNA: TGTGCCAGCAGCTTATGGGGTACTAGCGGGGCCCCCTACGAGCAGTACTTC. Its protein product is CASSLWGTSGAPYEQYF.

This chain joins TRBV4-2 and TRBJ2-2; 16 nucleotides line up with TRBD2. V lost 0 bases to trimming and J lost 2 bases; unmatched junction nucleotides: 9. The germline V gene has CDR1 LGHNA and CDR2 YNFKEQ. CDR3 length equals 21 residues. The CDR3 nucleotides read TGTGCCAGCAGCCAAGAACCTCCGGGACTAGCGGGAGGGCCAAACACCGGGGAGCTGTTTTTT. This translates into CASSQEPPGLAGGPNTGELFF.

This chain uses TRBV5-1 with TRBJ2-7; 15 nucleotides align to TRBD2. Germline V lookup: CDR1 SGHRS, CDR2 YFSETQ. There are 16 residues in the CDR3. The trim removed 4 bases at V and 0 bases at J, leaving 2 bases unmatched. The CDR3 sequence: CASSQGLAGGSYEQYF. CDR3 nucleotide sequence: TGCGCCAGCAGCCAGGGACTAGCGGGAGGCTCCTACGAGCAGTACTTC.

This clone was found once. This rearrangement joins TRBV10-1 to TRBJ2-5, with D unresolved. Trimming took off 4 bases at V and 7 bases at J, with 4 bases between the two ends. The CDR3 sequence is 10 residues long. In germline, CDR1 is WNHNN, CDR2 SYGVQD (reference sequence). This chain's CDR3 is CASSARTQYF. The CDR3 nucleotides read TGCGCCAGCAGTGCTAGGACCCAGTACTTC.

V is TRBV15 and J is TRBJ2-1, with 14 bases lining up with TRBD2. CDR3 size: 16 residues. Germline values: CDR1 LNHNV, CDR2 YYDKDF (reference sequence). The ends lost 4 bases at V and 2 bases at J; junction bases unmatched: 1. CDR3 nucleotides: TGTGCCACCAGCATGACTAGCGGGGGGGCCTACAATGAGCAGTTCTTC. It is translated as CATSMTSGGAYNEQFF.

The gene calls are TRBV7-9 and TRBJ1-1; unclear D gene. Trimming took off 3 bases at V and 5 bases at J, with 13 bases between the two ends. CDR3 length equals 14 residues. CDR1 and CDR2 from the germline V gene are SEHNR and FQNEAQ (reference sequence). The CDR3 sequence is CASSLEGRRTEAFF. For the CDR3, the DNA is TGTGCCAGCAGCTTGGAAGGCCGGCGGACTGAAGCTTTCTTT.

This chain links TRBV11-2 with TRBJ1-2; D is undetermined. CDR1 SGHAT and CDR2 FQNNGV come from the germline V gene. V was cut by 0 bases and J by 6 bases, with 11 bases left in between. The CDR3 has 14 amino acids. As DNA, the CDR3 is TGTGCCAGCAGCTTAGATCAGTTAGCCGATGGCTACACCTTC. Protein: CASSLDQLADGYTF.

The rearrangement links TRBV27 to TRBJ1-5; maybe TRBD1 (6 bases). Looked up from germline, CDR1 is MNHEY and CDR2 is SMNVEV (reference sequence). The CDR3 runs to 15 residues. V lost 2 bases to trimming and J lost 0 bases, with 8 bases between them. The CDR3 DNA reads TGTGCCAGCAGTTTAGCAGGGGTTAGCAATCAGCCCCAGCATTTT. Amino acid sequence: CASSLAGVSNQPQHF.

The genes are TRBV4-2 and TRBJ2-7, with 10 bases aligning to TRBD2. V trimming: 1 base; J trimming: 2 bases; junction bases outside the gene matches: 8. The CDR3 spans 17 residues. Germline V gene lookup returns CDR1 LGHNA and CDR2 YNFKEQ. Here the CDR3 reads CASSQVNPGLATYEQYF. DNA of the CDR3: TGTGCCAGCAGCCAAGTTAATCCGGGACTAGCGACCTACGAGCAGTACTTC.